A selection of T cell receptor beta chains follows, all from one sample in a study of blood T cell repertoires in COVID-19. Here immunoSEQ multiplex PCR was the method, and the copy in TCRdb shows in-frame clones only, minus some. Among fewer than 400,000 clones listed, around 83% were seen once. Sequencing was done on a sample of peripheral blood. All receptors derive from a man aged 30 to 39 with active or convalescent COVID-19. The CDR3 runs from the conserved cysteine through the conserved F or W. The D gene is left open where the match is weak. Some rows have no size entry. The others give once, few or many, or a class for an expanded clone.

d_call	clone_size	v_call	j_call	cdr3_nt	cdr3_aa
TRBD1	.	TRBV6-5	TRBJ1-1	TGTGCCAGCAGTTACTCGGCAGGGGGCGAAGCTTTCTTT	CASSYSAGGEAFF
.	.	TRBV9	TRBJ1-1	TGTGCCAGCAGCGTTAGGGGCCTCGGGGAAGCTTTCTTT	CASSVRGLGEAFF
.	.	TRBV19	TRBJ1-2	TGTGCCAGTAGTATAGATCGGACTGAGGGTTATTGGGGCTACACCTTC	CASSIDRTEGYWGYTF
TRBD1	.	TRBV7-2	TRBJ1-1	TGTGCCAGCAGCTTAGCGAACAGGGGTTACACTGAAGCTTTCTTT	CASSLANRGYTEAFF
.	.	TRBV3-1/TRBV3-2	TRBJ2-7	TGTGCCAGCAGCCGCTCTCTCGCGGCTAGGTGGGTTTATAACGAGCAGTACTTC	CASSRSLAARWVYNEQYF
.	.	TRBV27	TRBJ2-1	TGTGCCAGCAGTTTACTCTGGGTCGCTAGGTCTGAGCAGTTCTTC	CASSLLWVARSEQFF
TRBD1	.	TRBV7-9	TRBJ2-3	TGTGCCAGTTGGACAGGGTCCACAGATACGCAGTATTTT	CASWTGSTDTQYF
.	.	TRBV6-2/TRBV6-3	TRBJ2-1	TGTGCCAGCAGTACCCGAGGCAATGAGCAGTTCTTC	CASSTRGNEQFF
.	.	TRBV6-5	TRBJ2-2	TGTGCCAGCGACTTTGGCGGGGAGCTGTTTTTT	CASDFGGELFF
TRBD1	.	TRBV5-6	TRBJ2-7	TGTGCCAGCAGTACGGGGACAGGGGGCGCGACTGCCGAGCAGTACTTC	CASSTGTGGATAEQYF
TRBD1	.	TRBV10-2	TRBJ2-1	TGCGCCAGCACGGCGGGACAGGGGGCTCACAATGAGCAGTTCTTC	CASTAGQGAHNEQFF
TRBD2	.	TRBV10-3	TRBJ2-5	TGTGCCATCAGTTTAGCGGGGGGACGGGGCGAGACCCAGTACTTC	CAISLAGGRGETQYF
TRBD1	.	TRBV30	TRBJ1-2	TGTGCCTGGAGTTGGGACAGGGACTATGGCTACACCTTC	CAWSWDRDYGYTF
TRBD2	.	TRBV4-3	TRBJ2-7	TGCGCCAGCAGCCCCCCATTTCTAGCGGGGGGGCGGGGGCGAGGGGAGCAGTACTTC	CASSPPFLAGGRGRGEQYF
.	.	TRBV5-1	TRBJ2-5	TGCGCCAGCAGCGAAGGATCCCCCGGGGAGACCCAGTACTTC	CASSEGSPGETQYF
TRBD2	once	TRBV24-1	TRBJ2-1	TGTGCCACCAGTGATTTCCGGGGGGTTAGGTATGAGCAGTTCTTC	CATSDFRGVRYEQFF
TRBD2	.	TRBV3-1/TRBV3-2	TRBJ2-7	TGTGCCAGCAGCCAAGCGAGCGGGGGTAGATCTGAGCAGTACTTC	CASSQASGGRSEQYF
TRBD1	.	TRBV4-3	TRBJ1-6	TGCGCCAGCAGCCCCAGGGACAGGGTTAATTCACCCCTCCACTTT	CASSPRDRVNSPLHF
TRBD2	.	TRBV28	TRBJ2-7	TGTGCCAGCAGTCCCCCGACAGGGGCAGGACTAGCGGTATACGAGCAGTACTTC	CASSPPTGAGLAVYEQYF
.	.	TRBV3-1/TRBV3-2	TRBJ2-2	TGTGCCAGCAGCGCGCAGGTGGGCTCCGGGGAGCTGTTTTTT	CASSAQVGSGELFF
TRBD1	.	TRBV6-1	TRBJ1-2	TGTGCCAGCAGTGTACGACAGGGACTCGCGCCGTATGGCTACACCTTC	CASSVRQGLAPYGYTF
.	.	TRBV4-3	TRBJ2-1	TGCGCCAGCAGCCAAGTTGAGACTAGCTACAATGAGCAGTTCTTC	CASSQVETSYNEQFF
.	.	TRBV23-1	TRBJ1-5	TGCGCCAGCAGTCACCTTACAGGGATTTTACATCAGCCCCAGCATTTT	CASSHLTGILHQPQHF
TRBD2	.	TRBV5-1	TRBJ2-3	TGCGCCAGCAGCATCGCTAGCGGGAGGAGCCTTAGGGCGCAGTATTTT	CASSIASGRSLRAQYF
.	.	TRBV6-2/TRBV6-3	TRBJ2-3	TGTGCCAGCAGTTTGAGCCCCCCGGGAGATACGCAGTATTTT	CASSLSPPGDTQYF
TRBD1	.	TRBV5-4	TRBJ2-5	TGTGCCAGCAGCTCCGGGACAGGGTCCCAAGAGACCCAGTACTTC	CASSSGTGSQETQYF
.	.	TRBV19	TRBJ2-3	TGTGCCAGTAGTATACAGCATCTAGCCACAGATACGCAGTATTTT	CASSIQHLATDTQYF
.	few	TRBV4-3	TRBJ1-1	TGCGCCAGCAGCCGACGACCGGGAACTGAAGCTTTCTTT	CASSRRPGTEAFF
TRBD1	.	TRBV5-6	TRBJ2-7	TGTGCCAGCAGCAAAATGGGGGCAGGGGGCGAGCAGTACTTC	CASSKMGAGGEQYF
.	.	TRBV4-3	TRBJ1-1	TGCGCCAGCAGCCGCGACGGGGAAGGGACTGAAGCTTTCTTT	CASSRDGEGTEAFF
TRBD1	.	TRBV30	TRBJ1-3	TGTGCCTGGAGTGGGACAGGGGGATTCGGTGTTGGAAACACCATATATTTT	CAWSGTGGFGVGNTIYF
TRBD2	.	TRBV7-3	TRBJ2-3	TGTGCCAGCAGCTTATCGGCGGGGGGCACAGATACGCAGTATTTT	CASSLSAGGTDTQYF
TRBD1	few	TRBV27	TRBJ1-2	TGTGCCAGCAGTCTCAAGGGGGCGAACTATGGCTACACCTTC	CASSLKGANYGYTF
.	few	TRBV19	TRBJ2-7	TGTGCCAGTAGTATGGGCCAGGTCTACGAGCAGTACTTC	CASSMGQVYEQYF
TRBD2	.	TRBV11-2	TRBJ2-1	TGTGCCAGCAGCTTAGGGGGAACTAGCGGGAGGGAGGAGCAGTTCTTC	CASSLGGTSGREEQFF
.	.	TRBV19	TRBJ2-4	TGTGCCAGTAGTATAGGAGGGAGGAAAAACATTCAGTACTTC	CASSIGGRKNIQYF
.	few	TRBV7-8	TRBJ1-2	TGTGCCAGCAGCTCGGACAGTAACTATGGCTACACCTTC	CASSSDSNYGYTF
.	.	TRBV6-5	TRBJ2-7	TGTGCCAGCAGCCACGGGGCCTACGAGCAGTACTTC	CASSHGAYEQYF
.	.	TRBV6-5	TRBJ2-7	TGTGCCAGCATGTCCGTTGCGGTAAACGAGCAGTACTTC	CASMSVAVNEQYF
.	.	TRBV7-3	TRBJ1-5	TGTGCCAGCAGCCTTGGGAGGGATCAGCCCCAGCATTTT	CASSLGRDQPQHF